These T cell receptor beta chains were read from a single sample in a study of OX40 agonist ivuxolimab in advanced cancers. Clones were read by immunoSEQ multiplex PCR, and TCRdb kept only the in-frame ones, dropping some. This table has 45,000 or so clones, 88% appearing once. The sequenced sample was CD4+ or CD8+ T cells sorted from blood, obtained in a trial of the OX40 agonist ivuxolimab. The receptors derive from an adult with an advanced solid tumor such as melanoma, head and neck, liver or kidney cancer. CDR3s include the opening cysteine and the closing phenylalanine or tryptophan. Fields, in order: D gene, V gene, J gene, CDR3 protein, CDR3 DNA. The D gene is left open where the match is weak.

d_call: TRBD1; v_call: TRBV7-2; j_call: TRBJ2-7; cdr3_aa: CASRGTGQGAVSSYEQYF; cdr3_nt: TGTGCCAGCAGGGGAACGGGACAGGGGGCCGTAAGCTCCTACGAGCAGTACTTC
d_call: TRBD1; v_call: TRBV2; j_call: TRBJ2-5; cdr3_aa: CASSEHIQGAMETQYF; cdr3_nt: TGTGCCAGCAGTGAACATATTCAGGGGGCGATGGAGACCCAGTACTTC
d_call: -; v_call: TRBV2; j_call: TRBJ1-1; cdr3_aa: CASRGLREVF; cdr3_nt: TGTGCCAGCAGAGGACTTCGGGAAGTCTTT
d_call: -; v_call: TRBV4-2; j_call: TRBJ1-1; cdr3_aa: CASSQGINTRHTEAFF; cdr3_nt: TGTGCCAGCAGCCAAGGAATTAACACCAGACACACTGAAGCTTTCTTT
d_call: -; v_call: TRBV7-9; j_call: TRBJ1-1; cdr3_aa: CASSFVGTATTNTEAFF; cdr3_nt: TGTGCCAGCAGCTTTGTCGGGACGGCTACTACGAACACTGAAGCTTTCTTT
d_call: -; v_call: TRBV4-1; j_call: TRBJ1-3; cdr3_aa: CASSQVGVSGNTIYF; cdr3_nt: TGCGCCAGCAGCCAAGTGGGGGTCTCTGGAAACACCATATATTTT
d_call: -; v_call: TRBV9; j_call: TRBJ2-1; cdr3_aa: CASSKTGSSSYNEQFF; cdr3_nt: TGTGCCAGCAGCAAGACAGGTTCGAGCTCCTACAATGAGCAGTTCTTC
d_call: TRBD1; v_call: TRBV6-5; j_call: TRBJ2-4; cdr3_aa: CASSGGQGASNIQYF; cdr3_nt: TGTGCCAGCAGTGGCGGACAGGGGGCCTCAAACATTCAGTACTTC
d_call: -; v_call: TRBV27; j_call: TRBJ1-3; cdr3_aa: CASSSGGGNTIYF; cdr3_nt: TGTGCCAGCAGTTCCGGGGGGGGAAACACCATATATTTT
d_call: -; v_call: TRBV7-2; j_call: TRBJ2-2; cdr3_aa: CASSPGTAIPGELFF; cdr3_nt: TGTGCCAGCAGCCCCGGGACCGCCATACCCGGGGAGCTGTTTTTT
d_call: -; v_call: TRBV5-6; j_call: TRBJ1-3; cdr3_aa: CASSIRDTLYSSGNTIYF; cdr3_nt: TGTGCCAGCAGCATTCGGGACACCCTTTACAGCTCTGGAAACACCATATATTTT
d_call: -; v_call: TRBV5-5; j_call: TRBJ1-1; cdr3_aa: CASSLGRAMNTEAFF; cdr3_nt: TGTGCCAGCAGCTTGGGGAGGGCTATGAACACTGAAGCTTTCTTT
d_call: -; v_call: TRBV27; j_call: TRBJ2-1; cdr3_aa: CASSPNWGSYNEQFF; cdr3_nt: TGTGCCAGCAGCCCTAACTGGGGTTCCTACAATGAGCAGTTCTTC